A single sample gave rise to the 4 T cell receptor beta chains below, sequenced in a study of post-analysis software for immune sequencing data. Study-wide results and caveats: When patients were compared with controls, four to six TRBV segments were more frequent, TRBV5-6, TRBV5-1 and TRBV20-1 among them.

No antigen has been identified for these receptors. Unique molecular identifiers had been added to the TCR beta cDNA libraries. TCRdb re-analysed the PCR reads in MiXCR, keeping a single row per CDR3 protein. The table shows around 700,000 distinct CDR3 sequences, with roughly three fifths occurring only once. Input material: blood. The receptors here all came from a girl aged 2-10 years with multiple sclerosis.

The chain couples TRBV10-3 to TRBJ2-1; a possible D gene is TRBD1 (5 bases). The CDR3 spans 18 residues. Germline CDR1 reads ENHRY; CDR2 reads SYGVKD. The V end lost 0 bases, the J end lost 6 bases, and 21 bases lay between the germline ends. The DNA for the CDR3 is TGTGCCATCAGTGAGTCCCGGGTCGACAGACTGAAGGGCAATGAGCAGTTCTTC. Translation gives CAISESRVDRLKGNEQFF.

The chain is built from TRBV29-1 and TRBJ2-2; D gene uncertain. With 2 bases removed from V and 2 bases from J, the gap between germline ends came to 6 bases. CDR1 SQVTM and CDR2 ANQGSEA come from the germline V gene. The CDR3 consists of 13 residues. The CDR3 here is CSVETDNTGELFF. In DNA form, the CDR3 reads TGCAGCGTTGAAACAGATAACACCGGGGAGCTGTTTTTT.

This clonotype has a handful of counts. The chain has TRBV3-1 and TRBJ2-3, with D unresolved. Germline values: CDR1 LGHDT, CDR2 YNNKEL (reference sequence). V lost 0 bases, J lost 3 bases, and 10 bases lay in between. The length of the CDR3 is 15 residues. CDR3 sequence reads: CASSQDGSRTDTQYF. The CDR3 coding sequence is TGTGCCAGCAGCCAAGATGGGTCCAGGACAGATACGCAGTATTTT.

This clonotype occurred a few times. V is TRBV29-1 and J is TRBJ2-7; D may be TRBD2 (5 bases). Trimming stripped 0 bases from V and 2 bases from J, with 14 bases between. Germline CDR1 SQVTM, CDR2 ANQGSEA. This CDR3 is 15 amino acids long. The chain's CDR3 is CSVEDRRGNTYEQYF. CDR3 DNA: TGCAGCGTTGAAGATCGACGGGGAAACACCTACGAGCAGTACTTC.